This T cell receptor (beta chain) came from a study of pediatric ulcerative colitis. About the study: Disease was pancolitis in seven or eight and left-sided in two, histology-confirmed.

With regard to this clone: Its antigen is not identified.

Study results and limitations: This repertoire reflects total lymphocytes rather than subpopulations like regulatory T cells. Compared with controls, ulcerative colitis showed greater blood-rectum clone sharing. No controls had the two rectal clonotypes shared by ulcerative colitis patients.

Data came from immunoSEQ multiplex PCR; TCRdb stores just in-frame clones and leaves some out. The table includes 25,000 to 35,000 clones, roughly 86% detected once. Sequencing was done on a sample of blood. The receptor comes from a boy aged 5-17 years with severe ulcerative colitis.

The CDR3 is CASSLVSEGQPQHF. CDR3 nucleotide sequence: TGTGCCAGCAGCTTAGTGTCTGAAGGGCAGCCCCAGCATTTT. V gene TRBV7-8 combines with J gene TRBJ1-5; unclear D gene. Trimming left V 1 base short and J 7 bases short, with 11 bases between. Germline V gene sequence: CDR1 SGHVS, CDR2 FQNEAQ. This CDR3 comprises 14 residues.